Below are 15 T cell receptor beta chains sequenced from a single sample in a study of immune heterogeneity within non-small cell lung tumors. Multiplex PCR amplified TCR beta CDR3 with 32 V and 13 J primers. Using its own MiXCR run on the multiplex PCR reads, TCRdb lists one record per CDR3 protein. Of 9,500 to 13,000 distinct CDR3 sequences listed, 25% to 30% are singletons. Bulk tumor genomic DNA was the template, and each sample received 450 to 750 ng. Every primary tumor yielded several biopsies, spaced far apart, that were taken during surgery. Curative surgery was undertaken by patients, who had untreated, newly diagnosed non-small cell lung cancer. The sample taken for sequencing was lung tumor tissue. These TCRs come from a woman aged 50 to 65 with non-small cell lung cancer.

This clonotype counts as medium-sized. This rearrangement joins TRBV18 to TRBJ2-7; D call uncertain. Germline V gene sequence: CDR1 KGHSH, CDR2 LQKENI. The V gene lost 0 bases and the J gene lost 6 bases, with 12 bases spanning the gap. The CDR3 length is 14 residues. The CDR3 sequence: CASSPPSGLGEQYF. In DNA form, the CDR3 reads TGTGCCAGCTCACCACCGTCAGGCTTGGGCGAGCAGTACTTC.

In its sample, this clonotype was seen many times. The V gene is TRBV20-1, the J gene TRBJ1-1; D is uncertain. CDR3 length equals 11 residues. Per the germline V gene, CDR1 is DFQATT and CDR2 is SNEGSKA (reference sequence). V shed 6 bases and J shed 0 bases, with 5 bases lying between them. CDR3 nucleotide sequence: TGCAGTGCGAAGATGAACACTGAAGCTTTCTTT. Protein sequence: CSAKMNTEAFF.

This clonotype was detected ten times or more. The chain uses TRBV19 and TRBJ1-1; D unclear. The CDR3 contains 14 residues. Germline CDR1 reads LNHDA; CDR2 reads SQIVND (reference sequence). V was pared by 7 bases and J by 5 bases, with 17 bases between. This CDR3 is CASNPTQRETEAFF. CDR3 bases: TGTGCCAGTAACCCGACACAGAGGGAAACTGAAGCTTTCTTT.

In its sample, this clonotype was seen a few times. It may be a read error: a sequence one base away is much more abundant. This sequence joins TRBV12-3 or TRBV12-4 and TRBJ2-7, with D possibly TRBD1 on 6 matching bases. This CDR3 region has 14 residues. CDR3 DNA: TGTGCCAGCAGTCCCCCGGACAGAGCCTACGAGAAGTACTTC. This encodes CASSPPDRAYEKYF.

This clonotype has a single count. This chain uses TRBV7-2 with TRBJ2-2; tentatively, D is TRBD2 (6 bases). The CDR3 loop spans 15 amino acids. V dropped 3 bases and J dropped 0 bases, with 8 bases sitting between them. Germline CDR1 and CDR2: SGHTA and FQGNSA. Written as DNA, the CDR3 is TGTGCCAGCAGCTTGGGAGGAGCGAACACCGGGGAGCTGTTTTTT. Its translation is CASSLGGANTGELFF.

In its sample, this clonotype was seen a few times. V is TRBV9 and J is TRBJ1-2; no clear D. CDR1 and CDR2 (germline): SGDLS, YYNGEE. The CDR3 runs to 14 residues. The ends were cut back, 4 bases at V and 6 bases at J, with 16 bases in the middle. In DNA, the CDR3 is TGTGCCAGCAGCCCGACGGGGAACTCGAATGGCTACACCTTC. Protein: CASSPTGNSNGYTF.

This clonotype appeared many times. The rearrangement uses TRBV12-3 or TRBV12-4 and TRBJ2-3; D tentatively reads TRBD1 or TRBD2 (5 bases each). Trimming removed 2 bases at V and 2 bases at J, with 11 bases between. The CDR3 totals 15 residues. CDR3 residues: CASSLRDGYTDTQYF. The CDR3, as DNA: TGTGCCAGCAGTTTAAGGGACGGGTACACAGATACGCAGTATTTT.

The chain employs TRBV2 and TRBJ1-2; TRBD1 might be the D (5 bases). V dropped 8 bases and J dropped 5 bases, with 9 bases sitting between them. This CDR3 is 11 amino acids long. Germline CDR1 is SNHLY and CDR2 is FYNNEI. This CDR3 reads CASGGGYGYTF. The CDR3 DNA reads TGTGCCAGCGGCGGGGGGTATGGCTACACCTTC.

This clonotype appeared a single time. The V and J genes are TRBV19 and TRBJ2-1; 10 bases line up with TRBD2. This CDR3 contains 15 residues. CDR1 is LNHDA, CDR2 SQIVND, per germline (reference sequence). V lost 1 base to trimming and J lost 5 bases; unmatched junction nucleotides: 2. The CDR3 reads CASSIVAGGHNEQFF. The CDR3 nucleotides are TGTGCCAGTAGTATAGTAGCGGGAGGCCACAATGAGCAGTTCTTC.

This clonotype was recorded at least ten times. The chain recombines TRBV4-1 with TRBJ2-7; D gene ambiguous. The V end was cut by 0 bases, the J end by 2 bases, with 11 bases between. This CDR3 has 15 residues. CDR1 is MGHRA, CDR2 YSYEKL, per germline. CDR3: CASSQDRTPTYEQYF. The CDR3 bases are TGCGCCAGCAGCCAAGATAGGACGCCCACCTACGAGCAGTACTTC.

This clonotype was observed at least ten times. This chain joins TRBV6-1 and TRBJ1-1, with 7 positions matching TRBD1. J was trimmed by 4 bases and V by 1 base; bases with no gene match: 6. CDR1 and CDR2 from the germline V gene are MNHNS and SASEGT. The CDR3 totals 15 residues. CDR3 amino acids: CASSEGRGQITEAFF. DNA for the CDR3: TGTGCCAGCAGTGAAGGGAGGGGGCAAATCACTGAAGCTTTCTTT.

By proportion, this clonotype is medium-sized. The rearrangement uses TRBV4-2 and TRBJ1-6; no firm D call. Germline CDR1 reads LGHNA; CDR2 reads YNFKEQ. The CDR3 is 18 amino acids. V dropped 2 bases and J dropped 7 bases, with 21 bases sitting between them. CDR3 region: CASSQSSPSSLGNSPLHF. The CDR3 coding sequence is TGTGCCAGCAGCCAATCTTCCCCGTCCTCTTTGGGCAATTCACCCCTCCACTTT.

This chain links TRBV2 with TRBJ2-3; D tentatively fits TRBD1 or TRBD2 (6 bases each). The CDR3 extends over 14 amino acids. V shed 3 bases and J shed 5 bases, with 12 bases lying between them. The germline gives CDR1 SNHLY, CDR2 FYNNEI. Here the CDR3 reads CASSDDRREDTQYF. The DNA for the CDR3 is TGTGCCAGCAGTGACGACAGGAGGGAAGATACGCAGTATTTT.

This clonotype was picked up a small number of times. J is TRBJ1-6 and V is TRBV6-1; 8 bases agree with TRBD1. V was pared by 8 bases and J by 7 bases, with 4 bases of the junction left unmatched. CDR3 length equals 13 residues. Germline V gene data show CDR1 as MNHNS and CDR2 as SASEGT. The CDR3 sequence: CASETGANSPLHF. DNA for the CDR3: TGTGCCAGCGAGACAGGGGCGAATTCACCCCTCCACTTT.

Remarks on this clonotype: An end of the junction does not agree with germline; a read error may underlie this. The chain is built from TRBV11-2 and TRBJ2-5, with D perhaps TRBD1 or TRBD2 (5 bases each). The germline gives CDR1 SGHAT, CDR2 FQNNGV. This CDR3 comprises 15 residues. CDR3: CASSLGVGVRETQYF. The CDR3 DNA follows: TGTGCCAGCAGTTTAGGGGTGGGGGTACGAGAGACCCAGTACTTC.